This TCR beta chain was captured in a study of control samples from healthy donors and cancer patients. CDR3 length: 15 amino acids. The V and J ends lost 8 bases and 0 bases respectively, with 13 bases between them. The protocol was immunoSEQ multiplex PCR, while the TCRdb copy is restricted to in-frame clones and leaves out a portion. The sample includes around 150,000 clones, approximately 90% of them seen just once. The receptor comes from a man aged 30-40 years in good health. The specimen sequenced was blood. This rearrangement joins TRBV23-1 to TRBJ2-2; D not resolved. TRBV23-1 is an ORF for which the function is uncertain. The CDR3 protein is CASRWKGTNTGELFF. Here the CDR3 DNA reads TGCGCCAGCCGGTGGAAAGGGACGAACACCGGGGAGCTGTTTTTT.